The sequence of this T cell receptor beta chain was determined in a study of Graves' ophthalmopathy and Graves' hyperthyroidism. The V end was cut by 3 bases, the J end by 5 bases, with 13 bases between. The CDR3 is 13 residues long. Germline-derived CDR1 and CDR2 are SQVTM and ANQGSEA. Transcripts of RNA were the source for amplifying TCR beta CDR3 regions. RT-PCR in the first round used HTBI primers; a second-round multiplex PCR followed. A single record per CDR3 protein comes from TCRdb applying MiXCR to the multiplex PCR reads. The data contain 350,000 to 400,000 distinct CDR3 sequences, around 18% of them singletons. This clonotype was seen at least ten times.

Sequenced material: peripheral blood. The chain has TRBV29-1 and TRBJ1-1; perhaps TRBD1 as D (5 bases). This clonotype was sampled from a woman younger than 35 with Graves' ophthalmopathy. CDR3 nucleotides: TGCAGCGTTGACGGGGGGAAGGGAACTGAAGCTTTCTTT. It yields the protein CSVDGGKGTEAFF.